Listed below are T cell receptor beta chains from one sample, sequenced in a study of T cell responses to AZD1222 COVID-19 vaccine. Method: immunoSEQ multiplex PCR; TCRdb's copy keeps in-frame clones and lacks some. Of roughly 180,000 clones in the sample, around 93% were seen once. The sample was peripheral blood, taken on day 0 of AZD1222 vaccination. The origin of the receptors is an adult in good health. Both conserved end residues are trimmed from each CDR3. Each record gives: V gene, CDR3 protein.

v_call: TRBV7-2; cdr3_aa: ASSLGGSFNYGYT
v_call: TRBV30; cdr3_aa: AWSAKGNQPQH
v_call: TRBV6-5; cdr3_aa: AIFRGPTGRNEQF
v_call: TRBV19; cdr3_aa: ASSSPGGQNTEAF
v_call: TRBV5-1; cdr3_aa: ASSLDSLGQPQH
v_call: TRBV5-1; cdr3_aa: ASRMGTTSYEQY
v_call: TRBV21-1; cdr3_aa: ASSKLRGQRPYEQY
v_call: TRBV4-2; cdr3_aa: ASSQDRAVFGYT
v_call: TRBV7-2; cdr3_aa: AGRAGGNSYNSPLH
v_call: TRBV3-1/TRBV3-2; cdr3_aa: ASSQGQGGQPQH
v_call: TRBV19; cdr3_aa: ASKTLQGAGFDQPQH
v_call: TRBV27; cdr3_aa: ASSPPRTGVFYEQY
v_call: TRBV12-3/TRBV12-4; cdr3_aa: ASSRGRSPLH
v_call: TRBV7-8; cdr3_aa: ASTRPGHRYEQY
v_call: TRBV5-1; cdr3_aa: ASSLGSGVNTDTQY
v_call: TRBV21-1; cdr3_aa: ASSTYRAQPQH
v_call: TRBV7-3; cdr3_aa: ASSLGLEVDSYNEQF
v_call: TRBV30; cdr3_aa: AWSVRGNPPRTTFGELF
v_call: TRBV4-3; cdr3_aa: ASSQELTGYTDTQY
v_call: TRBV13; cdr3_aa: ASSSRIEAF
v_call: TRBV20-1; cdr3_aa: SASDSGSSYNEQF
v_call: TRBV10-1; cdr3_aa: ASSKQGYEQY
v_call: TRBV7-3; cdr3_aa: ASSLSSTETQY
v_call: TRBV19; cdr3_aa: ASSDRDRTYEQY
v_call: TRBV25-1; cdr3_aa: ASSRTISYEQY
v_call: TRBV28; cdr3_aa: ASIPAEGNQPQH
v_call: TRBV30; cdr3_aa: AWETGGNTIY
v_call: TRBV6-6; cdr3_aa: ASSRPVETQY
v_call: TRBV15; cdr3_aa: ATSRASVGVATNEKLF
v_call: TRBV6-2/TRBV6-3; cdr3_aa: ASSYVGLNEQF
v_call: TRBV7-9; cdr3_aa: ASSISGRATGELF
v_call: TRBV5-6; cdr3_aa: ASSTTGGGNSPLH
v_call: TRBV10-2; cdr3_aa: ASRGDGEAF
v_call: TRBV30; cdr3_aa: AWRRQVNTEAF
v_call: TRBV2; cdr3_aa: ASSEAGTYSNQPQH
v_call: TRBV4-3; cdr3_aa: ASSPTGSGNTIY
v_call: TRBV19; cdr3_aa: ASSAYNGENQPQH
v_call: TRBV15; cdr3_aa: ATSRAPPTTLEAF
v_call: TRBV15; cdr3_aa: ATSRDQRSGRDEQF
v_call: TRBV12-3/TRBV12-4; cdr3_aa: ASSLSGADGYT
v_call: TRBV20-1; cdr3_aa: SASKGYTEAF
v_call: TRBV6-5; cdr3_aa: ASSYGGPGYGYT
v_call: TRBV7-8; cdr3_aa: ASSSMGQHQPQH